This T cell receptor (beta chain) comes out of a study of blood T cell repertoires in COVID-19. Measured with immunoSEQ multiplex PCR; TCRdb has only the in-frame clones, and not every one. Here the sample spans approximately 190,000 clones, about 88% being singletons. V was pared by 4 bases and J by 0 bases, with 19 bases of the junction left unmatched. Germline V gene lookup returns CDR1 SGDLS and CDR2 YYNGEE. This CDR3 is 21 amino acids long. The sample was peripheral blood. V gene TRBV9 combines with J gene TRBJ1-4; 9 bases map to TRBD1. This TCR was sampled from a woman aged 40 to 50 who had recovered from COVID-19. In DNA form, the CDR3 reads TGTGCCAGCAGCCCGGCCTCCCTCACAGGGGGCCGGGGCACAACTAATGAAAAACTGTTTTTT. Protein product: CASSPASLTGGRGTTNEKLFF. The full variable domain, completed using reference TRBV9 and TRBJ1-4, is DSGVTQTPKHLITATGQRVTLRCSPRSGDLSVYWYQQSLDQGLQFLIQYYNGEERAKGNILERFSAQQFPDLHSELNLSSLELGDSALYFCASSPASLTGGRGTTNEKLFFGSGTQLSVL.